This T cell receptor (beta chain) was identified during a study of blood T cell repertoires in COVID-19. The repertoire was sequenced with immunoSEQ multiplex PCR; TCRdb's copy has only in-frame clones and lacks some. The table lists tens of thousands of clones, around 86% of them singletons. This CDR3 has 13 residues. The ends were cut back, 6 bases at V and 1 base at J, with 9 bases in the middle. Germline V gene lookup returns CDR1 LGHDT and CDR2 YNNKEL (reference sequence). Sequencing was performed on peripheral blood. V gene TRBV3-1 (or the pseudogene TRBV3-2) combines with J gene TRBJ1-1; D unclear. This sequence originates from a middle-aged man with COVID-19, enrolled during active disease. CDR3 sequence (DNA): TGTGCCAGCAGTACCTTCGGGAACACTGAAGCTTTCTTT. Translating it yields CASSTFGNTEAFF.